The clone carrying this T cell receptor (beta chain) came up many times. These data belong to a study of identical twins. TCRdb redid the calling of the 5' RACE reads with MiXCR, one entry per CDR3 protein. The sample consists of around 230,000 distinct CDR3 sequences, approximately 5.9% of them appearing once. Losses at the gene ends were 11 bases for V and 5 bases for J; bases not matched to a gene: 14. The CDR3 extends over 14 amino acids. The V gene's germline CDR1 is ENHRY and CDR2 SYGVKD. The same sample was also studied in work on T cells expressing NK-cell markers.

This TCR was recovered from a woman in her late teens or twenties in good health. This chain links TRBV10-3 with TRBJ2-7; 8 nucleotides align to TRBD2. The sample was CD8+ T cells sorted from blood. CDR3 loop: CASGAAGGRNEQYF. The CDR3 nucleotides are TGTGCCTCCGGGGCGGCGGGAGGTAGGAACGAGCAGTACTTC.